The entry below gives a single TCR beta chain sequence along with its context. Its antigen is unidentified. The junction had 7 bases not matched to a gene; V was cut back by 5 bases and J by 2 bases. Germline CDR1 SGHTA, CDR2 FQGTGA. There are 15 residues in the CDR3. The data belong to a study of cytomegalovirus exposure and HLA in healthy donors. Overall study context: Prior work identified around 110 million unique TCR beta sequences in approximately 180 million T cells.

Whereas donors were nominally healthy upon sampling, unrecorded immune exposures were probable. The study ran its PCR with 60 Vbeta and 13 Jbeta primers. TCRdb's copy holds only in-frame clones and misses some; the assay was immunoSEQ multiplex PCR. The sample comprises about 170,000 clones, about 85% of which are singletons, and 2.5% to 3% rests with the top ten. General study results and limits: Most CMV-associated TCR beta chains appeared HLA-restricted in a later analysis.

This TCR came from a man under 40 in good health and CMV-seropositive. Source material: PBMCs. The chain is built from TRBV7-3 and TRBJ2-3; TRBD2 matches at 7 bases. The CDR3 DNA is TGTGCCAGCAGCGCCACTAGCGCGTACACAGATACGCAGTATTTT. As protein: CASSATSAYTDTQYF.